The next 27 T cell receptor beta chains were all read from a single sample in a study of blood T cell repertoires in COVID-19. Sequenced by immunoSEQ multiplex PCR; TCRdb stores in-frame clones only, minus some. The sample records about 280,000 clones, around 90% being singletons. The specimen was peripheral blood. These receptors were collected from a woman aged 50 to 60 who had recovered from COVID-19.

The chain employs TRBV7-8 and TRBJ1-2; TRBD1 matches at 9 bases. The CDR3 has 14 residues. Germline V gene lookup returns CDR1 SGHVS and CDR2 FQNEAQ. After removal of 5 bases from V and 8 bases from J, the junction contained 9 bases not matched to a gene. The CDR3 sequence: CASSGDRGIGGYTF. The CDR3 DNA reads TGTGCCAGCAGCGGCGACAGGGGGATTGGGGGCTACACCTTC.

As DNA, the CDR3 is TGTGCCAGCAGCCCACTAGCGGCCGGGGAGCTGTTTTTT. This sequence encodes CASSPLAAGELFF. V is TRBV7-3 and J is TRBJ2-2, with TRBD2 matching over 8 bases. In germline, CDR1 is SGHTA, CDR2 FQGTGA. V lost 5 bases to trimming and J lost 6 bases; unmatched junction nucleotides: 2. This CDR3 is built from 13 residues.

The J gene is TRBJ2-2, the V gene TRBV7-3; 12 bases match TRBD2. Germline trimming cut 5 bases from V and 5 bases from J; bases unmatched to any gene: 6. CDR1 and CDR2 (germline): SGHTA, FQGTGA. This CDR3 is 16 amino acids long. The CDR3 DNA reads TGTGCCAGCAGCCCTCGGACTAGCGGGACAACCGGGGAGCTGTTTTTT. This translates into CASSPRTSGTTGELFF.

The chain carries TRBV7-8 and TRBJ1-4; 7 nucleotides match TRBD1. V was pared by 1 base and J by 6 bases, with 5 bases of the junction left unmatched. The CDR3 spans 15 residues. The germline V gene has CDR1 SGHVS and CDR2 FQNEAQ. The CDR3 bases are TGTGCCAGCAGCTTAGTTGCCAGGGGGTATGAAAAACTGTTTTTT. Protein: CASSLVARGYEKLFF. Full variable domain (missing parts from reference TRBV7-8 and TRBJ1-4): GAGVSQSPRYKVAKRGQDVALRCDPISGHVSLFWYQQALGQGPEFLTYFQNEAQLDKSGLPSDRFFAERPEGSVSTLKIQRTQQEDSAVYLCASSLVARGYEKLFFGSGTQLSVL.

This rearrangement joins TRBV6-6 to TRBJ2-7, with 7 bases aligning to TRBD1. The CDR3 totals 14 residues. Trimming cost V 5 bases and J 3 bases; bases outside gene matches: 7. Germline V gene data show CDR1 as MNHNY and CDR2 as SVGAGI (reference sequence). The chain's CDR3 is CASSEDRRFYEQYF. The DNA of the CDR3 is TGTGCCAGCAGTGAGGACAGGCGATTCTACGAGCAGTACTTC.

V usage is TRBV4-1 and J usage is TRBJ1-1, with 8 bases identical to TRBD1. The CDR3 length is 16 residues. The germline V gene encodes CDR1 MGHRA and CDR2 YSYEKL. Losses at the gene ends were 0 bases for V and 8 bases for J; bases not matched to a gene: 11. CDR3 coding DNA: TGCGCCAGCAGCCAAGATCGGGGACAGGTCCGTTTCGAAGCTTTCTTT. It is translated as CASSQDRGQVRFEAFF.

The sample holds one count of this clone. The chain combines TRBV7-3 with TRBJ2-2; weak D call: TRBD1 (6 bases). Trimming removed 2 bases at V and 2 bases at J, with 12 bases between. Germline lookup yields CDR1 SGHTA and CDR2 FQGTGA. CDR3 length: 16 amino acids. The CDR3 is CASSLQPGTNTGELFF. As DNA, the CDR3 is TGTGCCAGCAGCTTACAGCCAGGGACAAACACCGGGGAGCTGTTTTTT.

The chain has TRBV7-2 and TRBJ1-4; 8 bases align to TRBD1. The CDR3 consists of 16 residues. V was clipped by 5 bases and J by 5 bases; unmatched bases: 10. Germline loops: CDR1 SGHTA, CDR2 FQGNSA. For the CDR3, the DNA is TGTGCCAGCAGCCTCCAAAAGGGACAGGAAAATGAAAAACTGTTTTTT. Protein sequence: CASSLQKGQENEKLFF.

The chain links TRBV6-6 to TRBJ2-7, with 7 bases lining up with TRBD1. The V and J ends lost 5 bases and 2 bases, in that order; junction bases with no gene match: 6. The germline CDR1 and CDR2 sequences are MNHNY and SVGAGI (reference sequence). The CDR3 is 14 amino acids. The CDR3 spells CASSLRDRPYEQYF. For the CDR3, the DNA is TGTGCCAGCAGTCTCCGGGACAGACCCTACGAGCAGTACTTC.

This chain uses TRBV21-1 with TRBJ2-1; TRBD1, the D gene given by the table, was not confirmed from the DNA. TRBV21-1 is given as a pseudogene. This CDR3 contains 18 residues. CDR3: CASSKRVRRGQGVHEQFF. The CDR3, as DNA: TGTGCCAGCAGCAAAAGGGTACGGAGGGGACAGGGTGTCCATGAGCAGTTCTTC.

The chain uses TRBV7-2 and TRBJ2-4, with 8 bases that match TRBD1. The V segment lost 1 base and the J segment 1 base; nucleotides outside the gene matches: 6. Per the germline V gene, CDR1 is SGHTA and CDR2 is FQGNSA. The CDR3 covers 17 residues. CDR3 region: CASSLEQGAWAKNIQYF. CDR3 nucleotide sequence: TGTGCCAGCAGCTTAGAGCAGGGGGCTTGGGCCAAAAACATTCAGTACTTC.

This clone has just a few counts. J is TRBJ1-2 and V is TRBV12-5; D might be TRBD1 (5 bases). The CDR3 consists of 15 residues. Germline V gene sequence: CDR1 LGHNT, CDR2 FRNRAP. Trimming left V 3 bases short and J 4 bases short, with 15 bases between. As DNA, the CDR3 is TGTGCTAGTGGTTTCTCTGACACGGACACCTATGGCTACACCTTC. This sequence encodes CASGFSDTDTYGYTF.

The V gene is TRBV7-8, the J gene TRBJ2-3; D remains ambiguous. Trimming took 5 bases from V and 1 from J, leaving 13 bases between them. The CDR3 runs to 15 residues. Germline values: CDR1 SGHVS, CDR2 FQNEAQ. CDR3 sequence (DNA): TGTGCCAGCAGCCCGTGGCGGAGCCGCACAGATACGCAGTATTTT. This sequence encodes CASSPWRSRTDTQYF. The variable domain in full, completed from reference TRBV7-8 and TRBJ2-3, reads GAGVSQSPRYKVAKRGQDVALRCDPISGHVSLFWYQQALGQGPEFLTYFQNEAQLDKSGLPSDRFFAERPEGSVSTLKIQRTQQEDSAVYLCASSPWRSRTDTQYFGPGTRLTVL.

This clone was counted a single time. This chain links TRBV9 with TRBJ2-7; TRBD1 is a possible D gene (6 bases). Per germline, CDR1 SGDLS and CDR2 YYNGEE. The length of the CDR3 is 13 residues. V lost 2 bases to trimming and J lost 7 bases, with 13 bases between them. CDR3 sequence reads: CASSVTGLAEQYF. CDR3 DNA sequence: TGTGCCAGCAGCGTTACAGGGTTGGCGGAGCAGTACTTC.

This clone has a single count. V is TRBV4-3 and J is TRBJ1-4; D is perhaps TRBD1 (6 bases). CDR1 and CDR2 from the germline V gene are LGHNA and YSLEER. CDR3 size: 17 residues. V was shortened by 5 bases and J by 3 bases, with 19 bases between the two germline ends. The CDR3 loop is CASSSGGGPGANEKLFF. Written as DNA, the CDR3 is TGCGCCAGCAGCTCGGGGGGGGGCCCTGGGGCTAATGAAAAACTGTTTTTT.

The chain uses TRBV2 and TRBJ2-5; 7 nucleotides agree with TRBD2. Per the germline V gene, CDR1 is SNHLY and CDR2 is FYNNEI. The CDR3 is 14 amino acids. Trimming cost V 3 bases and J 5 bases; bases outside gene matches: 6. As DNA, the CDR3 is TGTGCCAGCAGTGATAGGGAGGGCACCGAGACCCAGTACTTC. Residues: CASSDREGTETQYF.

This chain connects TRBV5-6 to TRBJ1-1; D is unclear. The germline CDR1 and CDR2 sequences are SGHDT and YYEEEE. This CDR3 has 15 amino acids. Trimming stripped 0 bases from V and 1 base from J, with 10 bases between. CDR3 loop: CASSLVGLSNTEAFF. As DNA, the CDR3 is TGTGCCAGCAGCTTGGTGGGCTTATCGAACACTGAAGCTTTCTTT.

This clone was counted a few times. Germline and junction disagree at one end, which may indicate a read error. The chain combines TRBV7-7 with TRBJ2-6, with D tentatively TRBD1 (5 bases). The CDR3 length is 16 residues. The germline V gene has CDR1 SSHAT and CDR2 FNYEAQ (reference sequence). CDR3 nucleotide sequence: TGTGCTAGCAGCGATCGGCAGGGCTCTGGGGCCAACGTCCTGACTTTC. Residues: CASSDRQGSGANVLTF.

The CDR3 region has the DNA TGTGCCAGCAGCCCTCGACTAGCGGGCTCCTACAATGAGCAGTTCTTC. This sequence encodes CASSPRLAGSYNEQFF. V gene TRBV5-4 combines with J gene TRBJ2-1; 10 nucleotides align to TRBD2. Germline CDR1 reads SGHNT; CDR2 reads YYREEE (reference sequence). This CDR3 spans 16 amino acids. V lost 4 bases to trimming and J lost 0 bases; unmatched junction nucleotides: 4.

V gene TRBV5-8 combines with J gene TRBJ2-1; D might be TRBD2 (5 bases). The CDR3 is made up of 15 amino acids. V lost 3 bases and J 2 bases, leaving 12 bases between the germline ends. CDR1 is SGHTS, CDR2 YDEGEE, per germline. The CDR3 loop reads CASSSTRVPYNEQFF. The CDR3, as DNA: TGTGCCAGCAGCTCAACTAGAGTCCCCTACAATGAGCAGTTCTTC.

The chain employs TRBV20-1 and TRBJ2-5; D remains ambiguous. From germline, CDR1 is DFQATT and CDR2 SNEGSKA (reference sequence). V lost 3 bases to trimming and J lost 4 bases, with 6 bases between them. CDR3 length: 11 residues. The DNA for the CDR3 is TGCAGTGCTAGGGCCCGAGAGACCCAGTACTTC. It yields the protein CSARARETQYF.

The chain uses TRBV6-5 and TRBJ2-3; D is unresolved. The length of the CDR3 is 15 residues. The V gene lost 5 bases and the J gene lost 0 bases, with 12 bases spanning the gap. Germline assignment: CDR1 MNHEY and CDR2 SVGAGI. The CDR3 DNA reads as TGTGCCAGCAGTCCTAGTGGCATCAGCACAGATACGCAGTATTTT. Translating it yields CASSPSGISTDTQYF.

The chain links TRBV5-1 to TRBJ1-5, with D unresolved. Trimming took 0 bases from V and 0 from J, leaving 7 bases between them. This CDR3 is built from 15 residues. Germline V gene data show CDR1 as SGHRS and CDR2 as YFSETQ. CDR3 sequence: CASSLAPNSNQPQHF. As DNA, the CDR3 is TGCGCCAGCAGCTTGGCCCCCAATAGCAATCAGCCCCAGCATTTT. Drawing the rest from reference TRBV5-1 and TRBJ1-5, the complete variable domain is KAGVTQTPRYLIKTRGQQVTLSCSPISGHRSVSWYQQTPGQGLQFLFEYFSETQRNKGNFPGRFSGRQFSNSRSEMNVSTLELGDSALYLCASSLAPNSNQPQHFGDGTRLSIL.

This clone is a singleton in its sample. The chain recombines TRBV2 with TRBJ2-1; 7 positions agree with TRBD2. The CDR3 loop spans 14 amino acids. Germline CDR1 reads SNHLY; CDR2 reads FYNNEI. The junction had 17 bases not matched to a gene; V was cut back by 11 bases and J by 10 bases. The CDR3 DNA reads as TGTGCCGGCAATTTGGCGGGAGAAGGAGGGGAGCAGTTCTTC. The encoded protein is CAGNLAGEGGEQFF.

Here the CDR3 reads CASSAPGQGARRPDTQYF. Here the CDR3 DNA reads TGTGCCAGCAGTGCTCCGGGACAGGGGGCTAGGCGGCCAGATACGCAGTATTTT. The V call is TRBV27, the J call TRBJ2-3; 12 bases match TRBD1. This CDR3 has 18 residues. In germline, CDR1 is MNHEY, CDR2 SMNVEV (reference sequence). With 5 bases clipped from V and 4 bases from J, the junction kept 13 bases outside the gene matches.

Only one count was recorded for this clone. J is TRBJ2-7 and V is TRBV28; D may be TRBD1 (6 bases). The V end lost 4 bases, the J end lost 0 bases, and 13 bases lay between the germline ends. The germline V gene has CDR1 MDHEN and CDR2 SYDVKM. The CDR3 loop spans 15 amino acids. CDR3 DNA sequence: TGTGCCAGCAGTTCAATACAGGGAGCCTCCTACGAGCAGTACTTC. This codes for CASSSIQGASYEQYF. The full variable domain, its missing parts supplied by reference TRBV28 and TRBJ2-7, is DVKVTQSSRYLVKRTGEKVFLECVQDMDHENMFWYRQDPGLGLRLIYFSYDVKMKEKGDIPEGYSVSREKKERFSLILESASTNQTSMYLCASSSIQGASYEQYFGPGTRLTVT.

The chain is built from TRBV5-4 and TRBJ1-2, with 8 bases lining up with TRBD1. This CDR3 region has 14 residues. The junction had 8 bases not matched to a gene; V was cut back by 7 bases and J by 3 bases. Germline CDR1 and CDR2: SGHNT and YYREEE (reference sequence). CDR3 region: CASGKQGEDYGYTF. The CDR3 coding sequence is TGTGCCAGCGGGAAACAGGGGGAAGACTATGGCTACACCTTC.